Listed below are T cell receptor beta chains from one sample, sequenced in a study of blood T cell repertoires in COVID-19. Libraries were prepared by immunoSEQ multiplex PCR; TCRdb keeps only in-frame clonotypes and omits some of them. The sample lists around 300,000 clones; around 90% were seen once. Sequenced: peripheral blood. The receptors originated from a man between 45 and 60 years old with acute or convalescent COVID-19. The CDR3 runs from the conserved cysteine through the conserved F or W. Fields, in order: J gene, D gene, clone size, V gene, CDR3 DNA, CDR3 protein. The D gene is left open where the match is weak. Clone size is not always given. Where it is, it says once, few, many or a class for expanded clones.

J: TRBJ1-2; D: TRBD1; size: .; V: TRBV5-1; DNA: TGCGCCAGCAGCTTGGGGACTGGACAGGGGGCCGGGAGCTACACCTTC; CDR3: CASSLGTGQGAGSYTF
J: TRBJ1-6; D: TRBD1; size: .; V: TRBV7-8; DNA: TGTGCCAGCAGGATACAGGGGACCTCTAATTCACCCCTCCACTTT; CDR3: CASRIQGTSNSPLHF
J: TRBJ2-5; D: TRBD2; size: .; V: TRBV5-1; DNA: TGCGCCAGCAGCTTGGATAGCGGGGGTCAAGAGACCCAGTACTTC; CDR3: CASSLDSGGQETQYF
J: TRBJ1-2; D: TRBD1; size: .; V: TRBV29-1; DNA: TGCAGCGCCCAACAGGGGAACTATGGCTACACCTTC; CDR3: CSAQQGNYGYTF
J: TRBJ2-1; D: TRBD2; size: .; V: TRBV4-2; DNA: TGTGCCAGCAGCCCCGACTTCCTAGCGGGGGGTAGAATGGGTGAGCAGTTCTTC; CDR3: CASSPDFLAGGRMGEQFF
J: TRBJ1-1; D: .; size: .; V: TRBV7-9; DNA: TGTGCCAGCAGCACCTTACAGGGTCGGATTGAAGCTTTCTTT; CDR3: CASSTLQGRIEAFF
J: TRBJ1-4; D: .; size: .; V: TRBV15; DNA: TGTGCCACCAGCAGAGATGGCAGCGCCCGAAGACTGTTTTTT; CDR3: CATSRDGSARRLFF
J: TRBJ2-1; D: TRBD1; size: .; V: TRBV5-4; DNA: TGTGCCAGCAGCAAGAGCCCCCGGGACAGGGGTCACAATGAGCAGTTCTTC; CDR3: CASSKSPRDRGHNEQFF
J: TRBJ1-3; D: .; size: .; V: TRBV2; DNA: TGTGCCAGCGGGGCCTCTGGAAACACCATATATTTT; CDR3: CASGASGNTIYF
J: TRBJ1-1; D: .; size: few; V: TRBV10-3; DNA: TGTGCCACCATGTCACAGGGCAAGAACACTGAAGCTTTCTTT; CDR3: CATMSQGKNTEAFF
J: TRBJ1-2; D: .; size: .; V: TRBV9; DNA: TGTGCCAGCAGCTCGCCCCCGGGGTCTGGCTACACCTTC; CDR3: CASSSPPGSGYTF
J: TRBJ2-5; D: .; size: .; V: TRBV12-3/TRBV12-4; DNA: TGTGCCAGCAGTCTCCTTCCGGGGGCCCAGTACTTC; CDR3: CASSLLPGAQYF
J: TRBJ1-5; D: .; size: .; V: TRBV19; DNA: TGTGCCAGCCATCTCCGAGGCAATCAGCCCCAGCATTTT; CDR3: CASHLRGNQPQHF
J: TRBJ2-3; D: TRBD2; size: .; V: TRBV19; DNA: TGTGCCAGTACTAAGCGGGGGGATACCACAGATACGCAGTATTTT; CDR3: CASTKRGDTTDTQYF
J: TRBJ2-7; D: .; size: .; V: TRBV7-9; DNA: TGTGCCAGCAGCTTAGGGCACAGGAGGGGGCTTATTGGCGAGCAGTACTTC; CDR3: CASSLGHRRGLIGEQYF
J: TRBJ1-3; D: .; size: .; V: TRBV19; DNA: TGTGCCAGTAGTCCGGCTAGCAGGCTTATTGGAAACACCATATATTTT; CDR3: CASSPASRLIGNTIYF
J: TRBJ2-3; D: TRBD2; size: .; V: TRBV5-1; DNA: TGCGCCAGCAGCGAAGGACTAGCGGGGGGGCGAGATACGCAGTATTTT; CDR3: CASSEGLAGGRDTQYF
J: TRBJ1-1; D: .; size: .; V: TRBV5-4; DNA: TGTGCCAGCAGCCCGCAGGGGTTCGACGCTGAAGCTTTCTTT; CDR3: CASSPQGFDAEAFF
J: TRBJ2-1; D: TRBD1; size: .; V: TRBV6-6; DNA: TGTGCCAGCAGCCAGGGACAGCCGTTTCCCTACAATGAGCAGTTCTTC; CDR3: CASSQGQPFPYNEQFF
J: TRBJ1-1; D: .; size: once; V: TRBV18; DNA: TGTGCCAGCTCACCACCGCAAGGGGTGACGAACACTGAAGCTTTCTTT; CDR3: CASSPPQGVTNTEAFF
J: TRBJ2-1; D: .; size: .; V: TRBV29-1; DNA: TGCAGCGTTGATCCGGGTTTAGAGCAGTTCTTC; CDR3: CSVDPGLEQFF
J: TRBJ2-7; D: TRBD2; size: .; V: TRBV7-9; DNA: TGTGCCAGCAGCTTTGAAGAGCGGGGGGTCTACGAGCAGTACTTC; CDR3: CASSFEERGVYEQYF
J: TRBJ1-6; D: .; size: once; V: TRBV7-9; DNA: TGTGCCAGCAGCTTAGGAGGGCCGGGTAATTCACCCCTCCACTTT; CDR3: CASSLGGPGNSPLHF
J: TRBJ1-4; D: TRBD1; size: .; V: TRBV27; DNA: TGTGCCAGCAGTTTCCGACAGGGCCCGAGGGCAACTAATGAAAAACTGTTTTTT; CDR3: CASSFRQGPRATNEKLFF
J: TRBJ2-3; D: TRBD2; size: .; V: TRBV7-9; DNA: TGTGCCAGCAAGGGCGGGGGTCCAGATACGCAGTATTTT; CDR3: CASKGGGPDTQYF
J: TRBJ2-1; D: TRBD1; size: .; V: TRBV12-5; DNA: TGTGCTAGTGGTCCCGCCGGGACAGCGGTAAATGAGCAGTTCTTC; CDR3: CASGPAGTAVNEQFF
J: TRBJ1-1; D: TRBD1; size: few; V: TRBV19; DNA: TGTGCCAGTAGGAGACAGGGGGATACTGAAGCTTTCTTT; CDR3: CASRRQGDTEAFF
J: TRBJ2-7; D: TRBD2; size: .; V: TRBV30; DNA: TGTGCCTGGGCCCTGGGGCCGGCAGCGGGAGATGGCGAGCAGTACTTC; CDR3: CAWALGPAAGDGEQYF
J: TRBJ2-7; D: .; size: .; V: TRBV5-6; DNA: TGTGCCAGCAGACCTCAGGGTACCTACGAGCAGTACTTC; CDR3: CASRPQGTYEQYF
J: TRBJ1-2; D: TRBD1; size: .; V: TRBV2; DNA: TGTGCCAGCAGTGTACCGGGACAGGGGGCCGACGCAAATAACTATGGCTACACCTTC; CDR3: CASSVPGQGADANNYGYTF
J: TRBJ1-3; D: .; size: .; V: TRBV10-3; DNA: TGTGCCATCGTCAGCTCTGGAAACACCATATATTTT; CDR3: CAIVSSGNTIYF
J: TRBJ2-7; D: .; size: .; V: TRBV5-6; DNA: TGTGCCAGCAGCTTTGGGGGGACAGCCTCCTACGAGCAGTACTTC; CDR3: CASSFGGTASYEQYF
J: TRBJ1-6; D: .; size: once; V: TRBV19; DNA: TGTGCCAGTAGTAAGTCTAACGATTCACCCCTCCACTTT; CDR3: CASSKSNDSPLHF
J: TRBJ1-6; D: .; size: once; V: TRBV6-5; DNA: TGTGCCACCCTATGGGGCCTCTCCTATAATTCACCCCTCCACTTT; CDR3: CATLWGLSYNSPLHF
J: TRBJ2-1; D: TRBD2; size: few; V: TRBV6-5; DNA: TGTGCCAGCAGTTACTCTAGCGGGGGGCCCTACAATGAGCAGTTCTTC; CDR3: CASSYSSGGPYNEQFF
J: TRBJ2-1; D: TRBD2; size: .; V: TRBV5-8; DNA: TGTGCCAGCAGCAGCACGGGGGGGGGCCATGAGCAGTTCTTC; CDR3: CASSSTGGGHEQFF
J: TRBJ2-2; D: .; size: .; V: TRBV4-1; DNA: TGCGCCAGCAGCCAAGGAGGCCAGTCGAACACCGGGGAGCTGTTTTTT; CDR3: CASSQGGQSNTGELFF
J: TRBJ1-4; D: TRBD1; size: .; V: TRBV5-1; DNA: TGCGCCAGCAGCCCCGGACAGGAACGGGAAAAACTGTTTTTT; CDR3: CASSPGQEREKLFF
J: TRBJ2-2; D: .; size: .; V: TRBV28; DNA: TGTGCCAGCAGCCAAAGGAGCCGCGGGGAGCTGTTTTTT; CDR3: CASSQRSRGELFF
J: TRBJ1-5; D: .; size: .; V: TRBV6-4; DNA: TGTGCCAGCAGCCCGAGGGGGGGCAGACAGCCCCAGCATTTT; CDR3: CASSPRGGRQPQHF
J: TRBJ2-2; D: .; size: .; V: TRBV5-1; DNA: TGCGCCAGCAGCTCCCGTCCCGGGACAACCACCGGGGAGCTGTTTTTT; CDR3: CASSSRPGTTTGELFF
J: TRBJ2-1; D: TRBD2; size: .; V: TRBV3-1/TRBV3-2; DNA: TGTGCCAGCAGCCAAGGTTGGGTGGGCTCTAGCGGGGGCCGAGGGTATGAGCAGTTCTTC; CDR3: CASSQGWVGSSGGRGYEQFF
J: TRBJ2-1; D: TRBD2; size: .; V: TRBV7-3; DNA: TGTGCCAGCAGCCCGACTAGCGGGGGATACAATGAGCAGTTCTTC; CDR3: CASSPTSGGYNEQFF
J: TRBJ2-5; D: .; size: .; V: TRBV5-1; DNA: TGCGCCAGCAGCTGGGGGGACAGACTAGAGACCCAGTACTTC; CDR3: CASSWGDRLETQYF
J: TRBJ1-6; D: .; size: .; V: TRBV19; DNA: TGTGCCAGTAGTGGACAGTTCGAAGGTGGGGACTATAATTCACCCCTCCACTTT; CDR3: CASSGQFEGGDYNSPLHF
J: TRBJ1-2; D: TRBD1; size: .; V: TRBV6-5; DNA: TGTGCCAGCCCCCGTCGGGGACAGGGACATGGCTACACCTTC; CDR3: CASPRRGQGHGYTF
J: TRBJ2-3; D: .; size: .; V: TRBV3-1/TRBV3-2; DNA: TGTGCCAGCAGACGCCAGGGCACAGATACGCAGTATTTT; CDR3: CASRRQGTDTQYF
J: TRBJ2-1; D: .; size: .; V: TRBV12-3/TRBV12-4; DNA: TGTGCCAGCAAGTTAGCGGCCCCCAATGAGCAGTTCTTC; CDR3: CASKLAAPNEQFF
J: TRBJ1-3; D: .; size: .; V: TRBV7-9; DNA: TGTGCCAGTTCACAGGGTGGCTCTGGAAACACCATATATTTT; CDR3: CASSQGGSGNTIYF
J: TRBJ2-5; D: .; size: .; V: TRBV19; DNA: TGTGCCAGTACGGGACAAGGCTTGGCGACCCAGTACTTC; CDR3: CASTGQGLATQYF
J: TRBJ2-5; D: TRBD1; size: .; V: TRBV29-1; DNA: TGCAGCGTCGGCCGTCCGGGACAGGGGTACCAAGAGACCCAGTACTTC; CDR3: CSVGRPGQGYQETQYF
J: TRBJ2-1; D: TRBD2; size: .; V: TRBV5-1; DNA: TGCGCCAGCAGCTTGGACGCGCGGGGGAGTTACAATGAGCAGTTCTTC; CDR3: CASSLDARGSYNEQFF
J: TRBJ1-2; D: .; size: .; V: TRBV6-6; DNA: TGTGCCAGCAGTATCCGGGACTCCGATTTCTATGGCTACACCTTC; CDR3: CASSIRDSDFYGYTF
J: TRBJ1-5; D: .; size: .; V: TRBV2; DNA: TGTGCCAGCAGGGGCTCACAGGGCTTCAATCAGCCCCAGCATTTT; CDR3: CASRGSQGFNQPQHF
J: TRBJ1-2; D: .; size: once; V: TRBV11-2; DNA: TGTGCCAGCAGCTTCACCACCGGGACAATAAGAAGTGGCTATGGCTACACCTTC; CDR3: CASSFTTGTIRSGYGYTF